Following are 11 T cell receptor beta chains from one sample sequenced in a study of T cells in Graves' hyperthyroidism and ophthalmopathy. TCR beta CDR3 regions were amplified from RNA transcripts. HTBI primers were used for first-round RT-PCR of the TCR CDR3. TCRdb itself ran the multiplex PCR reads through MiXCR, one entry per CDR3 protein. Among some 360,000 distinct CDR3 sequences listed, 15% to 20% were seen once. Material for sequencing was blood. All receptors derive from a woman aged 40 to 49 with Graves' ophthalmopathy.

This clonotype was found many times. This chain uses TRBV7-9 with TRBJ2-7; D not certain. CDR1 and CDR2 from the germline V gene are SEHNR and FQNEAQ (reference sequence). The V and J ends lost 1 base and 0 bases respectively, with 4 bases between them. This CDR3 is built from 13 residues. The CDR3 here is CASSLVDSYEQYF. DNA for the CDR3: TGTGCCAGCAGCTTAGTGGACTCCTACGAGCAGTACTTC.

This clonotype showed up many times. The CDR3 loop reads CSVVEGGAFF. The CDR3 DNA reads TGCAGCGTTGTCGAGGGGGGAGCTTTCTTT. The gene calls are TRBV29-1 and TRBJ1-1; D possibly corresponds to TRBD1 (6 bases). Germline V CDR1 and CDR2: SQVTM, ANQGSEA. This CDR3 has 10 amino acids. Trimming pared 4 bases from V and 10 bases from J, leaving 10 bases between.

This clonotype was seen repeatedly, ten times or more. The rearrangement links TRBV7-3 to TRBJ2-2, with D possibly matching TRBD1 (5 bases). CDR3 length: 14 amino acids. The germline V gene encodes CDR1 SGHTA and CDR2 FQGTGA. The ends were cut back, 3 bases at V and 7 bases at J, with 12 bases in the middle. CDR3 DNA sequence: TGTGCCAGCAGCTTGATGGGGCCGAACGGGGAGCTGTTTTTT. Its translation: CASSLMGPNGELFF.

This clonotype was counted between two and nine times. The chain carries TRBV18 and TRBJ2-2, with D tentatively TRBD1 (6 bases). With 2 bases removed from V and 5 bases from J, the gap between germline ends came to 15 bases. Germline CDR1 and CDR2: KGHSH and LQKENI. The CDR3 is 16 amino acids. The CDR3 region has the DNA TGTGCCAGCTCACCAAATCCAGGGGTGAATACCGGGGAGCTGTTTTTT. Its protein product is CASSPNPGVNTGELFF.

This clonotype was seen at least ten times. The chain recombines TRBV12-3 or TRBV12-4 with TRBJ2-2; 11 bases are shared with TRBD1. CDR3 size: 16 residues. V lost 6 bases to trimming and J lost 4 bases; unmatched junction nucleotides: 7. The CDR3 DNA follows: TGTGCCAGCAGGTCCGGGACAGGGGGGCTCACCGGGGAGCTGTTTTTT. The encoded protein is CASRSGTGGLTGELFF.

The J gene is TRBJ2-2, the V gene TRBV10-3, with 7 bases matching TRBD1. J lost 0 bases, V lost 6 bases, and 10 bases had no gene match. Germline lookup yields CDR1 ENHRY and CDR2 SYGVKD. This CDR3 is built from 17 residues. The CDR3 coding sequence is TGTGCCATCAGCGAACAGACAGGGAAGGCGAACACCGGGGAGCTGTTTTTT. Protein sequence: CAISEQTGKANTGELFF.

In its sample, this clonotype was seen many times. The chain links TRBV13 to TRBJ1-5, with TRBD1 as a possible D gene (5 bases). This CDR3 is 12 amino acids long. Germline V gene data show CDR1 as PRHDT and CDR2 as FYEKMQ (reference sequence). The V gene lost 7 bases and the J gene lost 6 bases, with 10 bases spanning the gap. The CDR3 region has the DNA TGTGCCAGCACCCAGGGTCGTCAGCCCCAGCATTTT. Its protein product is CASTQGRQPQHF.

CDR3 DNA sequence: TGCGCCAGCAGCGGTGGGGACGCACGAAGCTATGGCTACACCTTC. It is translated as CASSGGDARSYGYTF. The genes are TRBV5-1 and TRBJ1-2; possible D gene TRBD1, 5 bases. Germline V CDR1 and CDR2: SGHRS, YFSETQ. Trimming left V 4 bases short and J 4 bases short, with 17 bases between. The CDR3 runs 15 residues. Full variable domain (missing parts from reference TRBV5-1 and TRBJ1-2): KAGVTQTPRYLIKTRGQQVTLSCSPISGHRSVSWYQQTPGQGLQFLFEYFSETQRNKGNFPGRFSGRQFSNSRSEMNVSTLELGDSALYLCASSGGDARSYGYTFGSGTRLTVV.

This clonotype was counted ten times or more. The chain uses TRBV7-8 and TRBJ2-7, with D hard to call. The germline V and J ends were trimmed by 6 bases and 3 bases, with 15 bases remaining between them. CDR1 SGHVS and CDR2 FQNEAQ come from the germline V gene. The CDR3 runs 14 residues. CDR3 bases: TGTGCCAGCAGGCCGCGGAAAGGAAACTACGAGCAGTACTTC. It specifies CASRPRKGNYEQYF.

This clonotype was picked up many times. The chain links TRBV6-5 to TRBJ1-1, with D uncertain. The CDR3 has 12 amino acids. From germline, CDR1 is MNHEY and CDR2 SVGAGI. V lost 6 bases and J 7 bases, leaving 12 bases between the germline ends. The CDR3 DNA reads as TGTGCCAGCAGGACCCTAGGAATTGAAGCTTTCTTT. Translating it yields CASRTLGIEAFF.

In its sample, this clonotype was seen many times. The chain uses TRBV6-2 or TRBV6-3 and TRBJ2-7; no clear D. The CDR3 is made up of 15 amino acids. The V end lost 5 bases, the J end lost 6 bases, and 20 bases lay between the germline ends. In germline, CDR1 is MNHEY, CDR2 SVGEGT. DNA of the CDR3: TGTGCCAGCAGTCGTCCTCGGCCATCTCTTGGCGAGCAGTACTTC. Its protein product is CASSRPRPSLGEQYF.